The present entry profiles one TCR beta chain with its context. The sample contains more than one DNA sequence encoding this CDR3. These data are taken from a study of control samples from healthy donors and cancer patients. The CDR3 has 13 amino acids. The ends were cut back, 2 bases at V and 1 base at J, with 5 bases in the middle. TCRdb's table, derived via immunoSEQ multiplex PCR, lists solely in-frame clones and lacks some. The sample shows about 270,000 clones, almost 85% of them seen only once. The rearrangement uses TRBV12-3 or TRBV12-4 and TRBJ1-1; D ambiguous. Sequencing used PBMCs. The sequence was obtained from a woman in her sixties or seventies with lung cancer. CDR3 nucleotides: TGTGCCAGCAGTTTACAGAGGAACACTGAAGCTTTCTTT. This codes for CASSLQRNTEAFF.